This TCR beta chain emerged from a study of T-cell memory formation after mild COVID-19. General observations from the study: Mainly in CM and EM were contracting CD4+ clones; CD8+ were in EMRA. Clones contracting day 15 to 85 were balanced CD4/CD8; later expanders leaned CD4+.

Germline V gene sequence: CDR1 LNHNV, CDR2 YYDKDF (reference sequence). The germline V and J ends were trimmed by 0 bases and 2 bases, with 11 bases remaining between them. CDR3 size: 16 residues. The 5'RACE method, run with constant-segment primers, produced TCR alpha and TCR beta cDNA libraries (carrying sample barcodes and UMIs). MiXCR, run by TCRdb on the 5' RACE reads, gives a single entry per CDR3 protein. The sample lists under 400,000 distinct CDR3 sequences, approximately 27% occurring once. To note about this clonotype: As yet, its antigen is unknown.

The chain carries TRBV15 and TRBJ1-5, with D unresolved. The sequenced sample consisted of PBMCs or a T cell subset sorted from them (not recorded which). The clonotype originates from an adult woman who had mild COVID-19 (a few samples of this study predate the infection). Cell type and time point are not known. The CDR3 region is CATSRDGRVGNQPQHF. Here the CDR3 DNA reads TGTGCCACCAGCAGAGATGGTCGGGTTGGCAATCAGCCCCAGCATTTT.